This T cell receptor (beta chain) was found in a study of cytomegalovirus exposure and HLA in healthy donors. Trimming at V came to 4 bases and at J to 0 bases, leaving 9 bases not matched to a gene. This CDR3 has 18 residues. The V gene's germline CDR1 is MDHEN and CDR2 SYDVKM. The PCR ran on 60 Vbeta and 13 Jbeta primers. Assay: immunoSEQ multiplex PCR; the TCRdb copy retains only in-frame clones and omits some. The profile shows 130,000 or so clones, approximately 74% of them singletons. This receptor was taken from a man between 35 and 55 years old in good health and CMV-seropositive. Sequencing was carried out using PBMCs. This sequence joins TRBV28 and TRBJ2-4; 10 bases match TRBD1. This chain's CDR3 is CASSSRDRGRVAKNIQYF. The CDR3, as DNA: TGTGCCAGCAGTTCGCGGGACAGGGGAAGGGTAGCCAAAAACATTCAGTACTTC.